This TCR beta chain was obtained from a study of blood T cell repertoires in COVID-19. Looking at the study overall: The United States, Italy and Spain provided the acute and convalescent COVID-19 samples. Sources were T cells, B-cell-depleted T cells, or PBMCs; the material itself was cDNA or gDNA.

All recovered Cohort 3 donors got two negative PCRs, got clearance, or saw symptom resolution. The data were produced by immunoSEQ multiplex PCR, yet TCRdb's version contains in-frame clones alone and is incomplete. The sample lists about 300,000 clones, around nine tenths occurring once. This CDR3 comprises 18 residues. The V gene's germline CDR1 is SGDLS and CDR2 YYNGEE. The V end lost 3 bases, the J end lost 1 base, and 22 bases lay between the germline ends. Sequencing was performed on PBMCs or T cells enriched from blood (not recorded which). The receptor was derived from a woman under 30 who had recovered from COVID-19. This sequence joins TRBV9 and TRBJ1-1; D not certain. As DNA, the CDR3 is TGTGCCAGCAGCGCTGGAAATCAGATGGGAGGGAAGAACACTGAAGCTTTCTTT. It is translated as CASSAGNQMGGKNTEAFF.